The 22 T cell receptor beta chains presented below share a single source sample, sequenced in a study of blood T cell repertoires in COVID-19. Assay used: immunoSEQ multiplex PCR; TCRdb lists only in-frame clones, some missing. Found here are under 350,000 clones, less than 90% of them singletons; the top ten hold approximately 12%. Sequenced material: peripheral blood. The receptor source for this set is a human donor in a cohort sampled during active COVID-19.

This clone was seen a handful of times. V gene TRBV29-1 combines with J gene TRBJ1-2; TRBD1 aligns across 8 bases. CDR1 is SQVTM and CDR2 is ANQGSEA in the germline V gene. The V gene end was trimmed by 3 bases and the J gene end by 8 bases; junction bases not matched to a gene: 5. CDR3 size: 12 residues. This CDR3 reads CSVDGDRWGYTF. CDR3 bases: TGCAGCGTTGATGGGGACAGGTGGGGCTACACCTTC.

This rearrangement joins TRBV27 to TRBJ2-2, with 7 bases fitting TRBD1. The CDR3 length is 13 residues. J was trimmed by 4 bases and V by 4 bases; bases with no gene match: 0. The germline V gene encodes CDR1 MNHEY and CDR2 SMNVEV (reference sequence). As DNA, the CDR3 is TGTGCCAGCAGTTGGACAGGCACCGGGGAGCTGTTTTTT. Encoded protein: CASSWTGTGELFF.

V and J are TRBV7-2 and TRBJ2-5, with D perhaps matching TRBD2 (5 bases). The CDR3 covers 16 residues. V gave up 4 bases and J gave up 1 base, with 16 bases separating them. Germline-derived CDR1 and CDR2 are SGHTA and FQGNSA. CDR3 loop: CASSSRAGSLQETQYF. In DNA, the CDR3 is TGTGCCAGCAGCTCCCGCGCGGGCAGCCTCCAAGAGACCCAGTACTTC.

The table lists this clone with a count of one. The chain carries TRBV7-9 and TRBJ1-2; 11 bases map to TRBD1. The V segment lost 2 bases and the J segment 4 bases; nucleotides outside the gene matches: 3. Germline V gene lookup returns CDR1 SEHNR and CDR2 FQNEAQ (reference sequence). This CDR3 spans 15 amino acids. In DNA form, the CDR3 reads TGTGCCAGCAGCTTAACGGGACAGGGGGGCTATGGCTACACCTTC. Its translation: CASSLTGQGGYGYTF.

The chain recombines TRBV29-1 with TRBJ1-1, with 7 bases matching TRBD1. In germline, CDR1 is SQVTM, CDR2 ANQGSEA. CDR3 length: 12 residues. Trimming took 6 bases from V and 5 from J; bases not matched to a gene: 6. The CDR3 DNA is TGCAGCGTGAACAGGGGAGAAACTGAAGCTTTCTTT. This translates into CSVNRGETEAFF.

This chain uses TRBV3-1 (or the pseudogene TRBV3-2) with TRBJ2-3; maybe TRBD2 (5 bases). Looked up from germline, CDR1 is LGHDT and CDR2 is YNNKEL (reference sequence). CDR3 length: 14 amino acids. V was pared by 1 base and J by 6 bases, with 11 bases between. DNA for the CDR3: TGTGCCAGCAGCCAAGGGGGAGACGCGGATACGCAGTATTTT. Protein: CASSQGGDADTQYF.

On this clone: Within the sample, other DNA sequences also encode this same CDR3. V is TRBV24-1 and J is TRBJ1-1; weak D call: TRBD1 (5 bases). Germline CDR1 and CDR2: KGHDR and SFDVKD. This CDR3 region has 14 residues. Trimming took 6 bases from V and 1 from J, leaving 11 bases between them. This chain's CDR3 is CATSRTGPNTEAFF. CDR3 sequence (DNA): TGTGCCACCAGTCGAACAGGACCGAACACTGAAGCTTTCTTT.

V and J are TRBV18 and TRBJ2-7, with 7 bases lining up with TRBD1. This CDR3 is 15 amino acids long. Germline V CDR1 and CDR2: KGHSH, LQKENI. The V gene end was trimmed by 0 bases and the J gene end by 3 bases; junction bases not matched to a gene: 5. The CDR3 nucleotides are TGTGCCAGCTCACCACCTGTGGGACAGCGCTACGAGCAGTACTTC. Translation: CASSPPVGQRYEQYF.

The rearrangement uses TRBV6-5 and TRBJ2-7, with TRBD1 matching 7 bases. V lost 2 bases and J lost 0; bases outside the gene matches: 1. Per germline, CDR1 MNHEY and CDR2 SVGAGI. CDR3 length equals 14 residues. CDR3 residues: CASSYDRASYEQYF. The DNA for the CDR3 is TGTGCCAGCAGTTACGACAGGGCCTCCTACGAGCAGTACTTC.

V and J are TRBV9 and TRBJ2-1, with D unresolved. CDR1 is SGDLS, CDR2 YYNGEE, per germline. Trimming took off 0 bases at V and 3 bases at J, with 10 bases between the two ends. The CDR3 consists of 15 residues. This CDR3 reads CASSVDGRNYNEQFF. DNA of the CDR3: TGTGCCAGCAGCGTAGATGGCAGAAACTACAATGAGCAGTTCTTC. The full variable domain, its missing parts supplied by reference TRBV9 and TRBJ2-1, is DSGVTQTPKHLITATGQRVTLRCSPRSGDLSVYWYQQSLDQGLQFLIQYYNGEERAKGNILERFSAQQFPDLHSELNLSSLELGDSALYFCASSVDGRNYNEQFFGPGTRLTVL.

The CDR3 loop is CASSSVETQYF. The CDR3 nucleotides are TGTGCCAGCAGTTCCGTGGAGACCCAGTACTTC. The chain couples TRBV12-3 or TRBV12-4 to TRBJ2-5; D unresolved. This CDR3 is 11 amino acids long. Trimming shortened V by 4 bases and J by 5 bases, and 5 bases separated the two germline ends.

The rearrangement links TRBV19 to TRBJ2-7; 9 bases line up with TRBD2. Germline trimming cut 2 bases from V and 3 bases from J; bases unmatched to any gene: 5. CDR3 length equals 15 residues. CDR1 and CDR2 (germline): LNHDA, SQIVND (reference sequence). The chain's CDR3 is CASSIKASGIYEQYF. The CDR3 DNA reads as TGTGCCAGTAGTATAAAGGCTAGCGGGATCTACGAGCAGTACTTC. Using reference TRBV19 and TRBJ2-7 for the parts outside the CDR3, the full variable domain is DGGITQSPKYLFRKEGQNVTLSCEQNLNHDAMYWYRQDPGQGLRLIYYSQIVNDFQKGDIAEGYSVSREKKESFPLTVTSAQKNPTAFYLCASSIKASGIYEQYFGPGTRLTVT.

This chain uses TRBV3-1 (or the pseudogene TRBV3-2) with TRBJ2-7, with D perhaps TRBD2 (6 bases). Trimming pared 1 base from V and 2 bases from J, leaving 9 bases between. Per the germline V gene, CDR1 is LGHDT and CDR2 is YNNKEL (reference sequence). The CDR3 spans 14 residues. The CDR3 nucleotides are TGTGCCAGCAGCCAAGGCGGAGGGGCCTACGAGCAGTACTTC. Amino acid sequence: CASSQGGGAYEQYF.

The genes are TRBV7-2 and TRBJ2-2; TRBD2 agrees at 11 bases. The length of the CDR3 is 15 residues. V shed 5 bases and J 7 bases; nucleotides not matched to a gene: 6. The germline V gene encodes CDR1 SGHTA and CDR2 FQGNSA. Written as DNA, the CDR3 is TGTGCCAGCAGCCCTAGCGGGAGGCCGATCGGGGAGCTGTTTTTT. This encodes CASSPSGRPIGELFF.

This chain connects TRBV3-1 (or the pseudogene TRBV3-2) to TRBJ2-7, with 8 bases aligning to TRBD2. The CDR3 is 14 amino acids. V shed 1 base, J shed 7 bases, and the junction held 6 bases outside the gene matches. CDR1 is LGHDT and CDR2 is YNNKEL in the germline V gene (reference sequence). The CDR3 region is CASSQGGTRGEQYF. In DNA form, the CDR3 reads TGTGCCAGCAGCCAAGGGGGGACTAGGGGTGAGCAGTACTTC.

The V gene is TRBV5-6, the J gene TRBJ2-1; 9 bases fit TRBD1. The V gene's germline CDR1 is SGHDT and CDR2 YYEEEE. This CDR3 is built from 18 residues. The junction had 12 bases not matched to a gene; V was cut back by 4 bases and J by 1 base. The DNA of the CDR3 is TGTGCCAGCAGCCCACAGGGGGCGCAGGTTCGATCCTACAATGAGCAGTTCTTC. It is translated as CASSPQGAQVRSYNEQFF.

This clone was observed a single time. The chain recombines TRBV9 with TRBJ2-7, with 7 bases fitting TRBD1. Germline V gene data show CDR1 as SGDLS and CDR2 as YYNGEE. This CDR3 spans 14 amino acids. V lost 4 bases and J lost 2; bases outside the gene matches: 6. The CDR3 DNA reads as TGTGCCAGCAGCCCTTGGGACAGCCCCTACGAGCAGTACTTC. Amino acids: CASSPWDSPYEQYF.

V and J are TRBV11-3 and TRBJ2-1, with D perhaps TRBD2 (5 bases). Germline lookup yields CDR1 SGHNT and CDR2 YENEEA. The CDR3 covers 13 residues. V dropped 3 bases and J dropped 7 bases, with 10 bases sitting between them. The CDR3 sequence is CASSLGGSNEQFF. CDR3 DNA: TGTGCCAGCAGCTTGGGCGGGTCGAATGAGCAGTTCTTC.

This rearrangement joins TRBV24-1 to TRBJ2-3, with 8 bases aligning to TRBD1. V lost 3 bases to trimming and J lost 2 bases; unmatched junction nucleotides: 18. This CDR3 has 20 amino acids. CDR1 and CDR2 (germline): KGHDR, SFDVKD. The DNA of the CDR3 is TGTGCCACCAGTGATAAGACGGGGACAGGTTTAACTTCCCTCACAGATACGCAGTATTTT. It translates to CATSDKTGTGLTSLTDTQYF.

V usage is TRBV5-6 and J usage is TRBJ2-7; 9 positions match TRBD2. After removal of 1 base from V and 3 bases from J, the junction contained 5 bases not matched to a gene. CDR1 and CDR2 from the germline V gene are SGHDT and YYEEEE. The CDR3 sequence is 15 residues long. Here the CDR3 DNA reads TGTGCCAGCAGCTTGTGGGGTAGCGGGAGCTACGAGCAGTACTTC. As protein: CASSLWGSGSYEQYF. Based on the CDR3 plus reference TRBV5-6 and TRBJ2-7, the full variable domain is DAGVTQSPTHLIKTRGQQVTLRCSPKSGHDTVSWYQQALGQGPQFIFQYYEEEERQRGNFPDRFSGHQFPNYSSELNVNALLLGDSALYLCASSLWGSGSYEQYFGPGTRLTVT.

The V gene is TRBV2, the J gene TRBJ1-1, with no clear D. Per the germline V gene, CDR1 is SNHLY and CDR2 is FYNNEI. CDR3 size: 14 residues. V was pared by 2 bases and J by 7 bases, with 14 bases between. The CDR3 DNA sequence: TGTGCCAGCAGTGAACGATATCAGACGGGTGAAGCTTTCTTT. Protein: CASSERYQTGEAFF. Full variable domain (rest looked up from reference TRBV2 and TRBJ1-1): EPEVTQTPSHQVTQMGQEVILRCVPISNHLYFYWYRQILGQKVEFLVSFYNNEISEKSEIFDDQFSVERPDGSNFTLKIRSTKLEDSAMYFCASSERYQTGEAFFGQGTRLTVV.

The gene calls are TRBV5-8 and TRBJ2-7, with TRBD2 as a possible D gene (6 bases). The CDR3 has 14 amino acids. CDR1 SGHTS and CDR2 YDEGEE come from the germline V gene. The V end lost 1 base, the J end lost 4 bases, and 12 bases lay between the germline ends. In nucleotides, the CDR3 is TGTGCCAGCAGCTTGATCCTTGGGAGGTACGAGCAGTACTTC. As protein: CASSLILGRYEQYF.